The sequence of this T cell receptor (beta chain) was determined in a study of early T cells in non-severe SARS-CoV-2 infection. About the research overall: Chains were not paired, and sequencing was done on bulk RNA from unsorted whole blood. Study observations and caveats: Using VDJdb, the matching emphasized anti-spike CD8 responses while missing private and CD4 specificities.

Separate cDNA molecules each had unique molecular identifiers attached to them. MiXCR, applied by TCRdb to the 5' RACE reads, yields one record per CDR3 protein. The repertoire holds around 76,000 distinct CDR3 sequences, with more than 9% as singletons. Points on this clonotype: Its cognate antigen is unknown.

The sample comprised whole blood. The receptor was derived from an adult who was a healthcare worker with PCR-confirmed SARS-CoV-2 infection or an uninfected control (not recorded which).

The DNA of the CDR3 is TGTGCCAGCAGCCGACAAGGGACTAGCGGGAGCGCGAACACCGGGGAGCTGTTTTTT. It yields the protein CASSRQGTSGSANTGELFF. This chain connects TRBV6-6 to TRBJ2-2; TRBD2 matches 14 bases. The V and J ends lost 6 bases and 0 bases, in that order; junction bases with no gene match: 9. Germline V lookup: CDR1 MNHNY, CDR2 SVGAGI (reference sequence). The CDR3 is 19 residues long.